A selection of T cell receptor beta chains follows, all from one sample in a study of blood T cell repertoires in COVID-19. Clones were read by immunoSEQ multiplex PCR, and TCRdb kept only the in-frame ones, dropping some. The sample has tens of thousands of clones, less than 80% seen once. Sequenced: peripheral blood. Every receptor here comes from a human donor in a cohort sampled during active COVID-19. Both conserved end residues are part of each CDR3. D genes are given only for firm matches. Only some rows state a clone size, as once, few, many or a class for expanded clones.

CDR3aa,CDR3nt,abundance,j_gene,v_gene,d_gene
CASIGVGQLNTGELFF,TGCGCCAGCATCGGGGTGGGACAGCTGAACACCGGGGAGCTGTTTTTT,-,TRBJ2-2,TRBV10-1,TRBD1
CASSPDRLYGYTF,TGTGCCAGCAGTCCCGACAGACTCTATGGCTACACCTTC,-,TRBJ1-2,TRBV12-3/TRBV12-4,-
CASSQESQGAREQYF,TGCGCCAGCAGCCAAGAGTCCCAGGGGGCGAGAGAGCAGTACTTC,-,TRBJ2-7,TRBV4-1,TRBD1
CASSPSGANVLTF,TGTGCCAGCTCACCCTCCGGGGCCAACGTCCTGACTTTC,-,TRBJ2-6,TRBV18,-
CASSPRQGGNQPQHF,TGTGCCAGCAGTCCCAGACAGGGTGGCAATCAGCCCCAGCATTTT,-,TRBJ1-5,TRBV6-2/TRBV6-3,TRBD1
CASSRGPTGELFF,TGTGCCAGCAGCCGAGGGCCAACCGGGGAGCTGTTTTTT,-,TRBJ2-2,TRBV7-3,-
CASSLAAGVNTEAFF,TGCGCCAGCAGCTTGGCCGCGGGGGTGAACACTGAAGCTTTCTTT,-,TRBJ1-1,TRBV5-1,-
CAISESGTGVLEQYF,TGTGCCATCAGTGAGTCCGGGACAGGGGTCCTCGAGCAGTACTTC,-,TRBJ2-7,TRBV10-3,TRBD1
CASSQTGLAGGQETQYF,TGTGCCAGCAGCCAAACGGGACTAGCGGGAGGCCAGGAGACCCAGTACTTC,-,TRBJ2-5,TRBV4-2,TRBD2
CASSHPSGSTWEQYF,TGTGCCAGTAGTCACCCTAGCGGGAGTACGTGGGAGCAGTACTTC,-,TRBJ2-7,TRBV19,TRBD2
CASSLGLQSGKGEKLFF,TGTGCCAGCAGCTTAGGTCTCCAGTCGGGGAAAGGCGAAAAACTGTTTTTT,-,TRBJ1-4,TRBV7-9,-
CATSDSGKGFNNEQFF,TGTGCCACCAGTGATTCAGGGAAGGGATTTAACAATGAGCAGTTCTTC,-,TRBJ2-1,TRBV24-1,-
CASSQGPNTEAFF,TGTGCCAGCAGTCAGGGCCCCAACACTGAAGCTTTCTTT,-,TRBJ1-1,TRBV28,-
CASSIQDWETQYF,TGTGCCAGTAGTATACAGGACTGGGAGACCCAGTACTTC,-,TRBJ2-5,TRBV19,-
CATGLGQGDYTEAFF,TGTGCCACCGGTCTTGGACAGGGAGACTACACTGAAGCTTTCTTT,once,TRBJ1-1,TRBV24-1,TRBD1
CASSLVQGPYEQYF,TGTGCCAGCAGCTTGGTTCAGGGCCCCTACGAGCAGTACTTC,once,TRBJ2-7,TRBV7-8,-
CASSKTRLGQGRYEQYF,TGTGCCAGCAGTAAAACCCGGCTGGGACAGGGGAGGTACGAGCAGTACTTC,-,TRBJ2-7,TRBV2,TRBD1
CASSYNDNMNTEAFF,TGTGCCAGCAGTTATAATGACAACATGAACACTGAAGCTTTCTTT,once,TRBJ1-1,TRBV6-5,-
CASSIAGGGEQYF,TGTGCCAGTAGTATCGCGGGAGGGGGCGAGCAGTACTTC,-,TRBJ2-7,TRBV19,TRBD2
CASSLGSGNYGYTF,TGCGCCAGCAGTTTGGGGAGTGGCAACTATGGCTACACCTTC,-,TRBJ1-2,TRBV4-1,-
CASSRYSGQGGGSSYNEQFF,TGCGCCAGCAGCCGATACTCGGGACAGGGGGGAGGCAGCTCCTACAATGAGCAGTTCTTC,-,TRBJ2-1,TRBV4-1,TRBD1
CASSLVAGYEQYF,TGCGCCAGCAGCTTGGTAGCCGGATACGAGCAGTACTTC,few,TRBJ2-7,TRBV5-1,-
CAWRDRVLGGYTF,TGTGCCTGGAGAGACAGGGTACTCGGAGGCTACACCTTC,-,TRBJ1-2,TRBV30,TRBD1
CATSDSYRGPSNQPQHF,TGTGCCACCAGTGATTCTTACAGGGGGCCAAGCAATCAGCCCCAGCATTTT,few,TRBJ1-5,TRBV24-1,TRBD1
CASSSGSGATDTQYF,TGTGCCAGCAGCTCCGGTAGCGGGGCTACAGATACGCAGTATTTT,-,TRBJ2-3,TRBV7-3,TRBD2
CAWSRGIENTEAFF,TGTGCCTGGAGTAGAGGTATTGAGAACACTGAAGCTTTCTTT,-,TRBJ1-1,TRBV30,-
CASSQGDLGGGAVETQYF,TGTGCCAGCAGCCAAGGGGATCTGGGCGGAGGGGCCGTAGAGACCCAGTACTTC,few,TRBJ2-5,TRBV4-2,-
CASSAWGGETEAFF,TGTGCCAGCAGCGCGTGGGGGGGCGAGACTGAAGCTTTCTTT,-,TRBJ1-1,TRBV9,-
CASSVTGASTDTQYF,TGTGCCAGCAGTGTTACAGGGGCTAGCACAGATACGCAGTATTTT,-,TRBJ2-3,TRBV11-3,TRBD1
CASHVQGTDTQYF,TGTGCCAGCCATGTGCAGGGGACAGATACGCAGTATTTT,-,TRBJ2-3,TRBV25-1,-
CASSLTLGLESTQYF,TGTGCCAGCAGCTTAACATTGGGGCTGGAGAGCACCCAGTACTTC,few,TRBJ2-5,TRBV11-2,-
CASSLDTTGGYTF,TGTGCCAGCAGTCTCGACACCACCGGTGGCTACACCTTC,-,TRBJ1-2,TRBV6-6,-
CASSLSRDTQYF,TGTGCCAGCAGTTTATCGAGGGATACGCAGTATTTT,-,TRBJ2-3,TRBV27,-
CASIEAAQGQPQHF,TGTGCCAGCATCGAGGCAGCTCAGGGCCAGCCCCAGCATTTT,-,TRBJ1-5,TRBV6-5,-
CASSSAAAETFF,TGTGCCAGCAGTTCTGCGGCGGCGGAAACTTTCTTT,-,TRBJ1-1,TRBV6-2/TRBV6-3,-
CSAGTGAEQYF,TGCAGTGCTGGGACAGGGGCCGAGCAGTACTTC,-,TRBJ2-7,TRBV20-1,TRBD1
CASSPPVGNEQFF,TGTGCCAGCAGCCCTCCGGTTGGCAATGAGCAGTTCTTC,-,TRBJ2-1,TRBV7-3,-
CASSPLFPEAFF,TGTGCCAGCTCACCATTATTTCCTGAAGCTTTCTTT,few,TRBJ1-1,TRBV18,-
CASRTGGSSNQPQHF,TGTGCCAGCAGAACAGGGGGTAGTAGCAATCAGCCCCAGCATTTT,-,TRBJ1-5,TRBV28,TRBD1
CASSLSHETQYF,TGTGCCAGCAGCTTAAGCCACGAGACCCAGTACTTC,-,TRBJ2-5,TRBV5-6,-